The 32 T cell receptor beta chains presented below share a single source sample, sequenced in a study of glioma-infiltrating T cells. Using RNA template, CDR3s of TCR alpha and beta were amplified with iRepertoire arm-PCR. Each CDR3 protein gets one entry after TCRdb re-called the multiplex PCR reads with MiXCR. The sample records some 130,000 distinct CDR3 sequences, 24% being singletons. The sample was glioma tissue, nonneoplastic brain tissue, or PBMCs (not recorded which). The source is a human donor with low-grade glioma or glioblastoma, undergoing nonglioma brain surgery, or in good health (not recorded which).

This clonotype was counted at least ten times. The rearrangement links TRBV7-3 to TRBJ1-5; D is unclear. V lost 4 bases and J lost 1, with 14 bases in between. The CDR3 is made up of 16 amino acids. Looked up from germline, CDR1 is SGHTA and CDR2 is FQGTGA. This CDR3 is CASSSPGRESNQPQHF. The CDR3 coding sequence is TGTGCCAGCAGCTCGCCCGGACGGGAAAGCAATCAGCCCCAGCATTTT. The variable domain in full, completed from reference TRBV7-3 and TRBJ1-5, reads GAGVSQTPSNKVTEKGKYVELRCDPISGHTALYWYRQSLGQGPEFLIYFQGTGAADDSGLPNDRFFAVRPEGSVSTLKIQRTERGDSAVYLCASSSPGRESNQPQHFGDGTRLSIL.

The chain employs TRBV6-1 and TRBJ2-7; D perhaps matches TRBD1 (5 bases). Trimming took 6 bases from V and 3 from J, leaving 9 bases between them. Germline V lookup: CDR1 MNHNS, CDR2 SASEGT. The CDR3 runs 12 residues. The CDR3 here is CASRDDSYEQYV. CDR3 bases: TGTGCCAGCAGAGACGACAGCTACGAGCAGTACGTC.

The chain combines TRBV20-1 with TRBJ1-2; weak D call: TRBD1 (5 bases). Germline CDR1 and CDR2: DFQATT and SNEGSKA (reference sequence). V lost 3 bases, J lost 5 bases, and 19 bases lay in between. The CDR3 totals 15 residues. The CDR3 DNA is TGCAGTGCTAGTATGGGGCCCTACGCGGGGTATGGCTACACCTTC. This gives the protein CSASMGPYAGYGYTF.

As regards this clonotype: Its ends do not fully match the called genes, so a read error is possible. The gene calls are TRBV6-5 and TRBJ1-3; the D is unclear. Per the germline V gene, CDR1 is MNHEY and CDR2 is SVGAGI. This CDR3 is built from 12 residues. In nucleotides, the CDR3 is TGCGCCAGCCAGTGGACTGGAAACACCATATATTTT. It yields the protein CASQWTGNTIYF.

This clonotype was seen a few times. J is TRBJ1-6 and V is TRBV5-1; D ambiguous. The CDR3 spans 11 residues. V gave up 5 bases and J gave up 14 bases, with 11 bases separating them. Germline V lookup: CDR1 SGHRS, CDR2 YFSETQ. The CDR3 nucleotides are TGCGCCAGCAGGGACGGAGAATCCCTCCACTTT. Protein sequence: CASRDGESLHF.

This clonotype was detected only a few times. The V and J genes are TRBV6-1 and TRBJ2-5, with TRBD1 matching 7 bases. With 5 bases clipped from V and 1 base from J, the junction kept 7 bases outside the gene matches. Germline CDR1 is MNHNS and CDR2 is SASEGT. The CDR3 totals 15 residues. CDR3 region: CASSRPGQSQETQYF. The CDR3 DNA reads TGTGCCAGCAGTCGCCCGGGACAGTCCCAAGAGACCCAGTACTTC.

The chain combines TRBV24-1 with TRBJ2-5, with a tentative D call TRBD1 (6 bases). The ends were cut back, 4 bases at V and 2 bases at J, with 10 bases in the middle. The CDR3 is 14 amino acids. Germline V gene lookup returns CDR1 KGHDR and CDR2 SFDVKD. CDR3 amino acids: CATSDPGQQETQYF. The CDR3 bases are TGTGCCACCAGTGACCCTGGACAGCAAGAGACCCAGTACTTC.

The CDR3 here is CATSSPTVGDTQYF. CDR3 DNA: TGTGCCACCAGCAGCCCTACGGTGGGAGATACGCAGTATTTT. The J gene is TRBJ2-3, the V gene TRBV15; D gene uncertain. Germline CDR1 reads LNHNV; CDR2 reads YYDKDF (reference sequence). The germline V and J ends were trimmed by 3 bases and 5 bases, with 12 bases remaining between them. This CDR3 has 14 amino acids.

The chain uses TRBV7-2 and TRBJ2-7; TRBD1 aligns across 9 bases. Germline lookup yields CDR1 SGHTA and CDR2 FQGNSA. CDR3 length: 14 amino acids. In DNA, the CDR3 is TGTGTCAGAAGCCCCCGGGACAGGGCCTACGAGCAGTACGTC. As protein: CVRSPRDRAYEQYV.

This clonotype was observed at least ten times. The chain recombines TRBV7-2 with TRBJ1-1, with a tentative D call TRBD1 (5 bases). This CDR3 contains 15 residues. Deletions cut 8 bases from V and 0 bases from J, with 16 bases between. Germline V gene lookup returns CDR1 SGHTA and CDR2 FQGNSA. The DNA of the CDR3 is TGTGCCAGCGCCGAACGGGGCGGTTTGAACACTGAAGCTTTCTTT. Protein product: CASAERGGLNTEAFF.

This clonotype was detected many times. The chain couples TRBV6-1 to TRBJ2-3; the D is unclear. Germline V lookup: CDR1 MNHNS, CDR2 SASEGT. The V and J ends lost 7 bases and 2 bases respectively, with 10 bases between them. This CDR3 region has 13 residues. The CDR3 spells CASKTDSTDTQYF. The CDR3 DNA reads TGTGCCAGCAAGACGGATTCCACAGATACGCAGTATTTT.

This clonotype was picked up many times. The chain couples TRBV27 to TRBJ2-1; TRBD2 matches at 8 bases. Germline assignment: CDR1 MNHEY and CDR2 SMNVEV (reference sequence). CDR3 length: 17 residues. V dropped 5 bases and J dropped 2; count of bases not matched to a gene: 11. The CDR3 nucleotides are TGTGCCAGCAGTCCCTCCTTTACTAGCGGACCCTACAATGAGCAGTTCTTC. This translates into CASSPSFTSGPYNEQFF.

This clonotype showed up many times. This chain joins TRBV6-1 and TRBJ2-3, with 10 nucleotides matching TRBD1. The CDR3 has 15 amino acids. Germline CDR1 MNHNS, CDR2 SASEGT. V lost 6 bases to trimming and J lost 1 base; unmatched junction nucleotides: 4. CDR3: CASRTGGAGTDTQYF. In nucleotides, the CDR3 is TGTGCCAGCAGGACAGGGGGCGCCGGCACAGATACGCAGTATTTT.

The chain couples TRBV7-2 to TRBJ1-2, with TRBD1 identical over 7 bases. In germline, CDR1 is SGHTA, CDR2 FQGNSA. V was pared by 4 bases and J by 2 bases, with 7 bases of the junction left unmatched. The CDR3 runs to 15 residues. In DNA, the CDR3 is TGTGCCAGCAGCTCCGCCAGGGACAGAAACTATGGCTACACCTTC. The encoded protein is CASSSARDRNYGYTF.

This clonotype was seen repeatedly, ten times or more. The J gene is TRBJ2-3, the V gene TRBV25-1, with 14 bases aligning to TRBD2. This CDR3 is built from 18 residues. Germline V gene sequence: CDR1 MGHDK, CDR2 SYGVNS. V lost 7 bases and J lost 1; bases outside the gene matches: 10. The DNA of the CDR3 is TGTGCCAGCACCAGTGGACTAGCGGGGGGTCTCCGCACAGATACGCAGTATTTT. Translated: CASTSGLAGGLRTDTQYF.

This CDR3 is CASRTPPGQGAGSYGYTF. CDR3 in DNA: TGTGCCAGCAGAACTCCTCCGGGACAGGGGGCTGGAAGTTATGGCTACACCTTC. The rearrangement joins TRBV28 to TRBJ1-2; TRBD1 matches 12 bases. Trimming removed 6 bases from V and 5 bases from J; junction bases left unmatched: 16. Germline loops: CDR1 MDHEN, CDR2 SYDVKM. The CDR3 loop spans 18 amino acids.

The sample holds many counts of this clonotype. The chain carries TRBV28 and TRBJ2-3; 9 bases match TRBD1. Trimming took 5 bases from V and 8 from J; bases not matched to a gene: 8. The CDR3 extends over 14 amino acids. Per germline, CDR1 MDHEN and CDR2 SYDVKM. CDR3 nucleotides: TGTGCCAGCAGTGCAGCTAACAGGGGGCTTACGCAGTATTTT. This translates into CASSAANRGLTQYF.

The chain employs TRBV20-1 and TRBJ1-4, with D maybe TRBD1 (5 bases). The CDR3 totals 15 residues. V was trimmed by 0 bases and J by 10 bases, leaving 18 bases between them. CDR1 DFQATT and CDR2 SNEGSKA come from the germline V gene (reference sequence). The chain's CDR3 is CSARDEGTGSGKLFF. The CDR3 DNA is TGCAGTGCTAGAGATGAGGGGACCGGGAGCGGAAAACTGTTTTTT.

This clonotype appeared a single time. This sequence joins TRBV3-1 and TRBJ2-3; 13 nucleotides align to TRBD2. The CDR3 has 21 residues. Germline CDR1 and CDR2: LGHDT and YNNKEL (reference sequence). V dropped 2 bases and J dropped 0; count of bases not matched to a gene: 14. As DNA, the CDR3 is TGTGCCAGCAGCCAACCGTGGGCCGGGACTAGCGGGGCCATGAGCACAGATACGCAGTATTTT. It specifies CASSQPWAGTSGAMSTDTQYF.

This clonotype was seen a few times. This rearrangement joins TRBV15 to TRBJ2-7; 7 bases are a match to TRBD1. CDR1 and CDR2 (germline): LNHNV, YYDKDF (reference sequence). This CDR3 comprises 15 residues. The V and J ends lost 5 bases and 1 base, in that order; junction bases with no gene match: 8. DNA of the CDR3: TGTGCCACCAGCGCAGCTCAGGGGGAATCCTACGAGCAGTACGTC. Translating it yields CATSAAQGESYEQYV.

This clonotype was seen only a few times. The chain links TRBV28 to TRBJ1-6; 7 bases are a match to TRBD1. Losses at the gene ends were 6 bases for V and 9 bases for J; bases not matched to a gene: 5. Germline CDR1 and CDR2: MDHEN and SYDVKM. The CDR3 has 13 residues. CDR3 loop: CASSLGQASPLHF. In nucleotides, the CDR3 is TGTGCCAGCAGCTTAGGACAGGCTTCACCCCTCCACTTT. The complete variable domain, with remaining parts taken from reference TRBV28 and TRBJ1-6, reads DVKVTQSSRYLVKRTGEKVFLECVQDMDHENMFWYRQDPGLGLRLIYFSYDVKMKEKGDIPEGYSVSREKKERFSLILESASTNQTSMYLCASSLGQASPLHFGNGTRLTVT.

This clonotype came up many times. The chain employs TRBV6-7 and TRBJ2-3, with D tentatively TRBD2 (6 bases). TRBV6-7 carries the ORF label, with uncertain function. CDR3 length: 16 residues. The V gene lost 7 bases and the J gene lost 2 bases, with 19 bases spanning the gap. CDR3 loop: CASIPGTPEPTDTQYF. The CDR3, as DNA: TGTGCCAGCATTCCCGGGACTCCTGAACCCACAGATACGCAGTATTTT.

V usage is TRBV11-2 and J usage is TRBJ2-7, with TRBD2 matching over 7 bases. The CDR3 loop spans 17 amino acids. CDR1 and CDR2 (germline): SGHAT, FQNNGV. J was trimmed by 0 bases and V by 0 bases; bases with no gene match: 8. This CDR3 reads CASSLESGASSSYEQYV. The CDR3 coding sequence is TGTGCCAGCAGCTTAGAGAGCGGGGCTTCAAGCTCCTACGAGCAGTACGTC.

The chain carries TRBV10-3 and TRBJ1-2; D gene uncertain. This CDR3 spans 13 amino acids. V was clipped by 3 bases and J by 7 bases, with 12 bases between them. Per germline, CDR1 ENHRY and CDR2 SYGVKD. The CDR3 DNA reads TGTGCCATCAGTGAAATGGGGAGCGGTGGCTACACCTTC. As protein: CAISEMGSGGYTF.

The chain recombines TRBV24-1 with TRBJ2-1, with D possibly called TRBD1 or TRBD2 (5 bases each). The CDR3 totals 14 residues. V dropped 3 bases and J dropped 6 bases, with 11 bases sitting between them. Germline V lookup: CDR1 KGHDR, CDR2 SFDVKD. The CDR3 DNA reads TGTGCCACCAGTGATCCGCCAGGGAGCAATGAGCAGTTCTTC. It is translated as CATSDPPGSNEQFF.

This clonotype was found a few times. The chain has TRBV9 and TRBJ1-1; D perhaps matches TRBD1 (5 bases). V was cut by 0 bases and J by 7 bases, with 10 bases left in between. This CDR3 has 13 amino acids. In germline, CDR1 is SGDLS, CDR2 YYNGEE. CDR3 bases: TGTGCCAGCAGCGTAGAAGGGGCCGGTGAAGCTTTCTTT. Translated: CASSVEGAGEAFF.

The chain has TRBV19 and TRBJ2-1; TRBD2 matches at 7 bases. The germline V gene encodes CDR1 LNHDA and CDR2 SQIVND (reference sequence). V was pared by 5 bases and J by 2 bases, with 3 bases of the junction left unmatched. The CDR3 has 14 residues. Here the CDR3 DNA reads TGTGCCAGTAGTGAGCGGGGACCCTACAATGAGCAGTTCTTC. Its protein product is CASSERGPYNEQFF.

This clonotype has a count of ten or more. This chain links TRBV6-4 with TRBJ2-3, with D perhaps matching TRBD1 (5 bases). The CDR3 is 14 amino acids. Germline values: CDR1 MRHNA, CDR2 SNTAGT. Trimming removed 5 bases from V and 2 bases from J, with 11 bases in between. Here the CDR3 reads CASSSNRFTDTQYF. CDR3 DNA sequence: TGTGCCAGCAGTTCCAACAGGTTCACAGATACGCAGTATTTT.

As concerns this clonotype: Being one base from a much bigger clone, this may be a read error. Here the CDR3 omits its conserved ending phenylalanine or tryptophan, so a read error is the likely source. V gene TRBV20-1 combines with J gene TRBJ2-3, with TRBD1 as a possible D gene (6 bases). Trimming cost V 3 bases and J 5 bases, with 12 bases left between them. This CDR3 is built from 13 residues. Germline values: CDR1 DFQATT, CDR2 SNEGSKA (reference sequence). CDR3 in amino acids: CSARTGSGDTQYL. The CDR3 DNA reads as TGCAGTGCTAGGACAGGCAGTGGAGATACGCAGTATCTT.

This sequence joins TRBV5-1 and TRBJ1-1; 7 bases map to TRBD1. The germline V gene encodes CDR1 SGHRS and CDR2 YFSETQ. V shed 0 bases, J shed 7 bases, and the junction held 9 bases outside the gene matches. The CDR3 runs 15 residues. The chain's CDR3 is CASSLDPDREGEAFF. CDR3 coding DNA: TGCGCCAGCAGCTTGGATCCCGACAGGGAGGGTGAAGCTTTCTTT.

A single count supports this clonotype. A much larger clonotype is one base distant, so this may be a read error. V usage is TRBV20-1 and J usage is TRBJ2-1; D uncertain. CDR3 length: 12 amino acids. CDR1 is DFQATT and CDR2 is SNEGSKA in the germline V gene (reference sequence). V dropped 7 bases and J dropped 6 bases, with 13 bases sitting between them. This CDR3 reads CSVPRLLNEQFF. CDR3 nucleotide sequence: TGCAGTGTTCCGAGACTCCTCAATGAGCAGTTCTTC.

CDR3 amino acids: CASSQAGTHPDQYF. CDR3 DNA sequence: TGCGCCAGCAGCCAAGCCGGGACCCACCCGGACCAGTACTTC. V and J are TRBV4-1 and TRBJ2-5, with D perhaps matching TRBD1 or TRBD2 (5 bases each). V lost 1 base, J lost 10 bases, and 16 bases lay in between. The CDR3 runs to 14 residues. Germline V lookup: CDR1 MGHRA, CDR2 YSYEKL.